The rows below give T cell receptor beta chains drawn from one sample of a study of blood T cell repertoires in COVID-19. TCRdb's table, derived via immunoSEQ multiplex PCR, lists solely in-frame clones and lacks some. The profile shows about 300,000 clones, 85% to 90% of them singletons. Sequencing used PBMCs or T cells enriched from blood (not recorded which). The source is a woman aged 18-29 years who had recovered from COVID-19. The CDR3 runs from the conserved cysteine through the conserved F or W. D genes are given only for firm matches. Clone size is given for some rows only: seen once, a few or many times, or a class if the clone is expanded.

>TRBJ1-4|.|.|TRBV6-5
CASGTYDEKLFF
TGTGCCAGCGGGACATACGATGAAAAACTGTTTTTT
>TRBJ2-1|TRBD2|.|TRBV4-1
CASSQDLAGGDEQFF
TGCGCCAGCAGCCAAGATCTAGCGGGGGGGGATGAGCAGTTCTTC
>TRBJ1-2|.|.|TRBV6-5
CASSSRSTVGYYGYTF
TGTGCCAGCAGTTCGAGGTCGACAGTGGGATACTATGGCTACACCTTC
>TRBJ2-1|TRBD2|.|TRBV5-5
CASSLSPSGRNEQFF
TGTGCCAGCAGCTTGTCGCCTAGCGGGAGAAATGAGCAGTTCTTC
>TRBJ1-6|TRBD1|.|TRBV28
CASSEGPGGSSPLHF
TGTGCCAGCAGTGAGGGACCAGGGGGTTCTTCACCCCTCCACTTT
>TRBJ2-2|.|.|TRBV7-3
CASSPRPSDSRELFF
TGTGCCAGCAGCCCCCGCCCTAGCGATTCCAGGGAGCTGTTTTTT
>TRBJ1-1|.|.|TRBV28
CASSTTYKNTEAFF
TGTGCCAGCAGTACAACATACAAGAACACTGAAGCTTTCTTT
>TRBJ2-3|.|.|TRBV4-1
CASSPSRGVPTDTQYF
TGCGCCAGCAGCCCCTCCAGGGGGGTACCCACAGATACGCAGTATTTT
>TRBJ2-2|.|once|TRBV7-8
CASRKGRMNTGELFF
TGTGCCAGCAGGAAGGGGCGGATGAACACCGGGGAGCTGTTTTTT
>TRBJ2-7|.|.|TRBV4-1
CASSQARLGAYEQYF
TGCGCCAGCAGCCAAGCGCGGCTAGGGGCCTACGAGCAGTACTTC
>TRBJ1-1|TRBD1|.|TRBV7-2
CASSLVGDRVGEAFF
TGTGCCAGCAGCTTAGTGGGGGACAGGGTAGGTGAAGCTTTCTTT
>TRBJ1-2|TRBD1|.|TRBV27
CASSPQGLSGYTF
TGTGCCAGCAGTCCACAGGGGTTGAGCGGCTACACCTTC
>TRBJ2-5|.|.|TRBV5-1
CASSLATAGQETQYF
TGCGCCAGCAGCTTGGCTACGGCGGGTCAAGAGACCCAGTACTTC
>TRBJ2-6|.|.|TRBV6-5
CASSYSLAGANVLTF
TGTGCCAGCAGTTACTCACTAGCTGGGGCCAACGTCCTGACTTTC
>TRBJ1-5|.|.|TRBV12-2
CASRLGQGALSDQPQHF
TGTGCAAGTCGCTTAGGACAGGGGGCCCTCAGCGATCAGCCCCAGCATTTT
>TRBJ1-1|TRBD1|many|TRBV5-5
CASSLEAGGTEAFF
TGTGCCAGCAGCTTGGAGGCAGGGGGCACTGAAGCTTTCTTT
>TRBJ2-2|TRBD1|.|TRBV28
CASSSTGERGTGELFF
TGTGCCAGCAGTTCCACAGGGGAAAGGGGAACCGGGGAGCTGTTTTTT
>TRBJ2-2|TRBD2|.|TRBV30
CAGPGLAHTGELFF
TGTGCCGGGCCGGGACTAGCACACACCGGGGAGCTGTTTTTT
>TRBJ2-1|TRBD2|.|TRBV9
CASSVTSGRVGGYNEQFF
TGTGCCAGCAGCGTTACTAGCGGGAGGGTGGGGGGCTACAATGAGCAGTTCTTC
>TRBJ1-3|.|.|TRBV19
CASSKRDLEGSGNTIYF
TGTGCCAGTAGCAAGCGAGACCTTGAAGGCTCTGGAAACACCATATATTTT
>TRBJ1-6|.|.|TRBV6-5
CASSYLNSPLHF
TGTGCCAGCAGTTACCTAAATTCACCCCTCCACTTT
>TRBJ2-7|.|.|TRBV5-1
CASSPTNSYEQYF
TGCGCCAGCAGCCCGACTAACTCCTACGAGCAGTACTTC